This T cell receptor beta chain was sequenced in a study of T cell responses to AZD1222 COVID-19 vaccine. Study background: Second doses that came at about 4 or about 12 weeks were put together. Findings and caveats of the study: Mapped onto spike, vaccine-associated CD4 TCRs spanned it and were dominant at 160-218 and 743-854. Unmutated regions of variants are reportedly targeted by nearly half of spike-specific TCRs.

TCRdb's copy holds only in-frame clones and misses some; the assay was immunoSEQ multiplex PCR. Seen here are approximately 90,000 clones, 70% to 90% observed once, and the top ten hold around 3.9%. The CDR3 is made up of 15 amino acids. CDR1 MDHEN and CDR2 SYDVKM come from the germline V gene. V lost 2 bases and J lost 7, with 12 bases in between. Regarding this clone: Its antigen is unidentified.

Source: peripheral blood, taken on day 0 of AZD1222 vaccination. The chain couples TRBV28 to TRBJ1-6, with unresolved D. The sequence was collected from an adult in good health. CDR3 loop: CASSLPLTGNSPLHF. The CDR3 DNA follows: TGTGCCAGCAGTTTACCTCTCACCGGAAATTCACCCCTCCACTTT.